The 20 T cell receptor beta chains reported below all come from one sample, sequenced in a study of T-cell reconstitution after alpha-beta-depleted transplantation in children. A library of TCRbeta sequences, prepared with unique molecular identifiers, was generated. Via MiXCR, TCRdb re-called the PCR reads, giving one row per CDR3 protein. The sample contains around 96,000 distinct CDR3 sequences, approximately 12% of which appear only once. Material: PBMCs from the stem cell graft donor, obtained from the stem cell graft. The receptors here all came from a human donor who donated a stem cell graft to a child with inherited bone marrow failure.

At least ten counts were recorded for this clonotype. The chain combines TRBV15 with TRBJ2-7; possible D gene TRBD2, 6 bases. The CDR3 is 14 amino acids. The germline V gene has CDR1 LNHNV and CDR2 YYDKDF (reference sequence). Trimming left V 8 bases short and J 7 bases short, with 21 bases between. Here the CDR3 reads CATGAGGAIGEQYF. CDR3 nucleotide sequence: TGTGCCACCGGCGCAGGAGGGGCTATAGGGGAGCAGTACTTC.

The sample holds many counts of this clonotype. This chain links TRBV7-9 with TRBJ2-3; possibly TRBD2 for D (6 bases). The germline V gene has CDR1 SEHNR and CDR2 FQNEAQ (reference sequence). Trimming removed 4 bases from V and 3 bases from J, with 14 bases in between. This CDR3 is built from 15 residues. CDR3 region: CASSSRRDGTDTQYF. For the CDR3, the DNA is TGTGCCAGCAGCTCAAGGAGGGACGGAACAGATACGCAGTATTTT. Based on the CDR3 plus reference TRBV7-9 and TRBJ2-3, the full variable domain is DTGVSQNPRHKITKRGQNVTFRCDPISEHNRLYWYRQTLGQGPEFLTYFQNEAQLEKSRLLSDRFSAERPKGSFSTLEIQRTEQGDSAMYLCASSSRRDGTDTQYFGPGTRLTVL.

V usage is TRBV4-1 and J usage is TRBJ2-7, with 7 bases matching TRBD2. With 4 bases clipped from V and 6 bases from J, the junction kept 12 bases outside the gene matches. Germline V gene sequence: CDR1 MGHRA, CDR2 YSYEKL. The CDR3 totals 15 residues. Here the CDR3 reads CASSRGEGYPSEQYF. The DNA of the CDR3 is TGCGCCAGCAGCCGAGGGGAGGGGTACCCTTCCGAGCAGTACTTC.

This clonotype showed up just a few times. The rearrangement uses TRBV19 and TRBJ2-6, with a possible D match to TRBD2 (5 bases). Germline CDR1 is LNHDA and CDR2 is SQIVND (reference sequence). With 3 bases removed from V and 3 bases from J, the gap between germline ends came to 9 bases. CDR3 size: 15 residues. The CDR3 nucleotides are TGTGCCAGTAGTATGCGAGGGATTGGGGCCAACGTCCTGACTTTC. This encodes CASSMRGIGANVLTF.

In its sample, this clonotype was seen many times. The chain couples TRBV5-1 to TRBJ2-3; no reliable D call. Trimming pared 0 bases from V and 6 bases from J, leaving 11 bases between. Germline CDR1 and CDR2: SGHRS and YFSETQ. The CDR3 spans 14 residues. The CDR3 DNA sequence: TGCGCCAGCAGCTTGGTCGGCCCTCGGGATACGCAGTATTTT. This codes for CASSLVGPRDTQYF.

Many counts were recorded for this clonotype. The chain employs TRBV20-1 and TRBJ1-2; TRBD1 might be the D (6 bases). The CDR3 is made up of 12 amino acids. The germline CDR1 and CDR2 sequences are DFQATT and SNEGSKA (reference sequence). CDR3 in amino acids: CIVPGQNYGYTF. CDR3 nucleotides: TGCATAGTACCAGGACAGAACTATGGCTACACCTTC.

In its sample, this clonotype was seen many times. This rearrangement joins TRBV2 to TRBJ2-5; 9 nucleotides line up with TRBD2. Germline V gives CDR1 SNHLY, CDR2 FYNNEI. The CDR3 sequence is 15 residues long. V was clipped by 5 bases and J by 4 bases; unmatched bases: 8. CDR3 DNA: TGTGCCAGCAGTCAGCGGGGGGTTATGTCAGAGACCCAGTACTTC. It yields the protein CASSQRGVMSETQYF.

This clonotype has a count of ten or more. The rearrangement uses TRBV7-2 and TRBJ1-3, with 7 nucleotides matching TRBD1. The CDR3 sequence is 13 residues long. V dropped 8 bases and J dropped 3; count of bases not matched to a gene: 4. Germline assignment: CDR1 SGHTA and CDR2 FQGNSA. CDR3 coding DNA: TGTGCCAGCGCGCACAGGGGTGGAAACACCATATATTTT. It encodes CASAHRGGNTIYF.

This clonotype has ten or more counts. The J gene is TRBJ2-3, the V gene TRBV7-2; 10 positions match TRBD1. Per the germline V gene, CDR1 is SGHTA and CDR2 is FQGNSA. With 4 bases clipped from V and 3 bases from J, the junction kept 4 bases outside the gene matches. The CDR3 sequence is 15 residues long. Here the CDR3 DNA reads TGTGCCAGCAGCTCGGACAGGGGGAGGACAGATACGCAGTATTTT. Translated: CASSSDRGRTDTQYF.

This clonotype has a count of ten or more. V usage is TRBV7-2 and J usage is TRBJ2-1; the D is unclear. Germline V gene data show CDR1 as SGHTA and CDR2 as FQGNSA. Between the trimmed V and J ends, which lost 1 base and 9 bases, there was a span of 10 bases. This CDR3 has 13 residues. The CDR3 sequence: CASSLDSWSEQFF. CDR3 nucleotide sequence: TGTGCCAGCAGCTTAGATTCATGGTCTGAGCAGTTCTTC.

This clonotype was recorded many times. This rearrangement joins TRBV5-1 to TRBJ1-4, with unresolved D. CDR1 and CDR2 from the germline V gene are SGHRS and YFSETQ. V was clipped by 2 bases and J by 6 bases, with 8 bases between them. The CDR3 consists of 13 residues. In nucleotides, the CDR3 is TGCGCCAGCAGCTTAGTACAAGATGAAAAACTGTTTTTT. Protein: CASSLVQDEKLFF.

This clonotype showed up many times. V gene TRBV6-2 or TRBV6-3 combines with J gene TRBJ2-5, with 8 bases aligning to TRBD2. V was clipped by 4 bases and J by 4 bases; unmatched bases: 8. CDR1 and CDR2 (germline): MNHEY, SVGEGT. The CDR3 covers 15 residues. The CDR3 spells CASSSNLAGGETQYF. CDR3 nucleotide sequence: TGTGCCAGCAGTTCAAATCTAGCGGGCGGAGAGACCCAGTACTTC.

This clonotype was seen ten or more times. This chain joins TRBV5-5 and TRBJ1-2; D is perhaps TRBD1 (5 bases). The V end lost 3 bases, the J end lost 0 bases, and 12 bases lay between the germline ends. Looked up from germline, CDR1 is SGHKS and CDR2 is YYEKEE (reference sequence). The CDR3 consists of 15 residues. CDR3 DNA: TGTGCCAGCAGCTCTTCCTCGGGGCCTAACTATGGCTACACCTTC. Translation: CASSSSSGPNYGYTF. Complete variable domain (other parts from reference TRBV5-5 and TRBJ1-2): DAGVTQSPTHLIKTRGQQVTLRCSPISGHKSVSWYQQVLGQGPQFIFQYYEKEERGRGNFPDRFSARQFPNYSSELNVNALLLGDSALYLCASSSSSGPNYGYTFGSGTRLTVV.

Points on this clonotype: Given a much more abundant clone one base away, this may be a read error. This chain connects TRBV9 to TRBJ2-7, with 8 bases matching TRBD2. J gave up 9 bases and V 0 bases, and 20 bases lay outside the gene matches. The CDR3 contains 18 residues. Per the germline V gene, CDR1 is SGDLS and CDR2 is YYNGEE. CDR3 sequence: CASSVESWAEAGVRVQYF. DNA for the CDR3: TGTGCCAGCAGCGTAGAATCCTGGGCAGAAGCGGGAGTTCGTGTGCAGTACTTC.

This clonotype was counted at least ten times. V and J are TRBV5-1 and TRBJ2-5; D gene uncertain. The V gene's germline CDR1 is SGHRS and CDR2 YFSETQ. V gave up 0 bases and J gave up 4 bases, with 7 bases separating them. The CDR3 covers 13 residues. The CDR3 DNA sequence: TGCGCCAGCAGCTTGGAGGGAAGAGAGACCCAGTACTTC. It yields the protein CASSLEGRETQYF.

In this sample, this clonotype turned up many times. The chain has TRBV9 and TRBJ2-7, with D maybe TRBD2 (6 bases). With 3 bases removed from V and 3 bases from J, the gap between germline ends came to 16 bases. The germline gives CDR1 SGDLS, CDR2 YYNGEE. This CDR3 comprises 15 residues. The CDR3 bases are TGTGCCAGCAGCGGGGGAGGCAGCAACGTCTACGAGCAGTACTTC. The encoded protein is CASSGGGSNVYEQYF.

This clonotype was observed many times. The rearrangement joins TRBV4-1 to TRBJ2-4; the D call may be TRBD1 or TRBD2 (5 bases each). The CDR3 covers 16 residues. CDR1 and CDR2 from the germline V gene are MGHRA and YSYEKL. The V end lost 4 bases, the J end lost 11 bases, and 24 bases lay between the germline ends. Written as DNA, the CDR3 is TGCGCCAGCAGCCCCCTTGGGGAAGGGAGCCGAGGGGTTCAGTACTTC. Amino acid sequence: CASSPLGEGSRGVQYF.

The V and J genes are TRBV6-2 or TRBV6-3 and TRBJ1-5; D ambiguous. Germline values: CDR1 MNHEY, CDR2 SVGEGT. CDR3 length equals 13 residues. Trimming cost V 9 bases and J 2 bases, with 11 bases left between them. CDR3 sequence reads: CASHQSRNQPQHF. CDR3 nucleotide sequence: TGTGCCAGTCATCAGAGTCGCAATCAGCCCCAGCATTTT.

There are many counts of this clonotype. The V and J genes are TRBV5-4 and TRBJ2-1; the match to TRBD2 covers 8 bases. J gave up 2 bases and V 1 base, and 5 bases lay outside the gene matches. Germline V gene data show CDR1 as SGHNT and CDR2 as YYREEE (reference sequence). This CDR3 has 16 amino acids. Here the CDR3 DNA reads TGTGCCAGCAGCTTGTCCCCGGGAGGGACCTACAATGAGCAGTTCTTC. Its protein product is CASSLSPGGTYNEQFF.

This rearrangement joins TRBV5-1 to TRBJ2-1, with D tentatively TRBD2 (6 bases). V was clipped by 3 bases and J by 5 bases, with 24 bases between them. CDR1 is SGHRS, CDR2 YFSETQ, per germline. The length of the CDR3 is 18 residues. Here the CDR3 reads CASSWRPGSGKEDNEQFF. CDR3 nucleotide sequence: TGCGCCAGCAGCTGGAGACCCGGTAGCGGTAAAGAAGACAATGAGCAGTTCTTC.